The clone carrying this TCR beta chain was seen many times. The antigen is not known. The ends were cut back, 3 bases at V and 6 bases at J, with 9 bases in the middle. In germline, CDR1 is MDHEN, CDR2 SYDVKM. The CDR3 runs to 14 residues. The data were obtained in a study of T cell repertoires in cytomegalovirus infection. Study-level points and caveats: The study found HLA-C-restricted CMV-specific TCR beta clonotypes dominating the ex vivo response. Pooled public TCR beta family frequency picked out CMV carriers with the relevant HLA.

TCRdb re-analysed the reads in MiXCR, keeping a single row per CDR3 protein. The sample has over 450,000 distinct CDR3 sequences, about 11% seen once. This TCR was sampled from a human donor in good health (CMV status not recorded). Some clones in this sample may be carry-over from other donors' samples. The V and J genes are TRBV28 and TRBJ1-6, with D tentatively TRBD1 (5 bases). The sequencing input was PBMCs. CDR3 DNA: TGTGCCAGCAGTTTGAAGGGGTCTAATTCACCCCTCCACTTT. Its translation is CASSLKGSNSPLHF.